This T cell receptor (beta chain) was recorded in a study of blood T cell repertoires in COVID-19. Looking at the study overall: From the United States, Italy and Spain came samples of acute and convalescent COVID-19. The cDNA or gDNA used as material had been derived from T cells, B-cell-depleted T cells, or PBMCs.

Original handling: Reference gene primer amplification gave nucleated cell count estimates. Using immunoSEQ multiplex PCR, the repertoire was profiled, and TCRdb retains in-frame clones only, with some absent. V, J and clone size derive from that table, while D and trimming were established from the DNA sequence. This sample has roughly 380,000 clones, with 85% found just once. With V trimmed by 2 bases and J by 3 bases, 7 bases remained unmatched. The CDR3 spans 15 residues. Germline CDR1 and CDR2: SGHDT and YYEEEE. Material: peripheral blood. The clonotype originates from a woman aged 18 to 35 with acute or convalescent COVID-19. The rearrangement joins TRBV5-6 to TRBJ1-2, with 7 bases matching TRBD1. Written as DNA, the CDR3 is TGTGCCAGCAGCTTCTCCCAGGGGGTCTACTATGGCTACACCTTC. Protein: CASSFSQGVYYGYTF. The complete variable domain, with remaining parts taken from reference TRBV5-6 and TRBJ1-2, reads DAGVTQSPTHLIKTRGQQVTLRCSPKSGHDTVSWYQQALGQGPQFIFQYYEEEERQRGNFPDRFSGHQFPNYSSELNVNALLLGDSALYLCASSFSQGVYYGYTFGSGTRLTVV.